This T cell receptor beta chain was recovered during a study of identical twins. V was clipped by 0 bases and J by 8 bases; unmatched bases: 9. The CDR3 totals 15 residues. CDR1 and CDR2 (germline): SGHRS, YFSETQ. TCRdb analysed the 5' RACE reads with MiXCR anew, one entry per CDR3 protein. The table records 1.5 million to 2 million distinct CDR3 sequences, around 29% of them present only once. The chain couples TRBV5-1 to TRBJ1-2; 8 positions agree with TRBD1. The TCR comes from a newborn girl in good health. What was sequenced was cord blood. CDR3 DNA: TGCGCCAGCAGCTTGGGATATTACAGGGGGAGAGGCTACACCTTC. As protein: CASSLGYYRGRGYTF.